Below, 21 T cell receptor beta chains from the same sample are listed, as sequenced in a study of Tregs in tolerant kidney transplant recipients. Sequencing was performed with immunoSEQ multiplex PCR; in TCRdb, only in-frame clones are kept and a portion is missing. This sample has just under 65,000 clones; about 98% occur once, and the top ten carry approximately 0.34%. The input for sequencing was Tregs from blood, taken before the transplant. Receptors originate from a human donor who received a combined kidney and bone marrow transplant.

This chain links TRBV30 with TRBJ1-4; possible D gene TRBD1, 5 bases. The CDR3 spans 15 residues. CDR1 is GTSNPN and CDR2 is SVGIG in the germline V gene (reference sequence). Trimming took off 1 base at V and 7 bases at J, with 16 bases between the two ends. CDR3 sequence reads: CAWSEGQVRGEKLFF. In nucleotides, the CDR3 is TGTGCCTGGAGTGAGGGGCAGGTTAGGGGTGAAAAACTGTTTTTT.

CDR3 nucleotide sequence: TGTGCCAGCTCACGAAATCCGGGACAGGGTGCCTACGAGCAGTACTTC. Its translation: CASSRNPGQGAYEQYF. The J gene is TRBJ2-7, the V gene TRBV18; 9 bases fit TRBD1. This CDR3 comprises 16 residues. In germline, CDR1 is KGHSH, CDR2 LQKENI. V lost 4 bases and J lost 2; bases outside the gene matches: 9.

The genes are TRBV7-3 and TRBJ2-1, with a weak D call TRBD2 (6 bases). Trimming took 5 bases from V and 2 from J, leaving 13 bases between them. Germline CDR1 reads SGHTA; CDR2 reads FQGTGA. The CDR3 sequence is 15 residues long. The chain's CDR3 is CASSRETGTYNEQFF. CDR3 DNA: TGTGCCAGCAGCCGGGAGACGGGGACCTACAATGAGCAGTTCTTC.

The chain employs TRBV15 and TRBJ1-3; D possibly corresponds to TRBD1 (5 bases). The CDR3 spans 17 residues. Germline lookup yields CDR1 LNHNV and CDR2 YYDKDF (reference sequence). Trimming took off 1 base at V and 2 bases at J, with 15 bases between the two ends. The CDR3 protein is CATSRGWGRSAGNTIYF. In DNA form, the CDR3 reads TGTGCCACCAGCAGAGGGTGGGGGAGGTCGGCTGGAAACACCATATATTTT.

This rearrangement joins TRBV15 to TRBJ1-2; no clear D gene. The ends were cut back, 0 bases at V and 1 base at J, with 18 bases in the middle. Looked up from germline, CDR1 is LNHNV and CDR2 is YYDKDF (reference sequence). This CDR3 has 18 amino acids. In DNA, the CDR3 is TGTGCCACCAGCAGAGATTTAGCCGCCTCTACTTATAACTATGGCTACACCTTC. This encodes CATSRDLAASTYNYGYTF.

J is TRBJ2-7 and V is TRBV27; 14 bases are shared with TRBD2. CDR3 length: 17 residues. V gave up 2 bases and J gave up 0 bases; unmatched junction bases: 3. Germline V gives CDR1 MNHEY, CDR2 SMNVEV (reference sequence). Here the CDR3 DNA reads TGTGCCAGCAGTTTACGGACTAGCGGGAGGCTCTCCTACGAGCAGTACTTC. It yields the protein CASSLRTSGRLSYEQYF.

The chain combines TRBV11-2 with TRBJ2-7; 12 nucleotides agree with TRBD2. The germline V gene encodes CDR1 SGHAT and CDR2 FQNNGV. The V segment lost 2 bases and the J segment 3 bases; nucleotides outside the gene matches: 2. The CDR3 consists of 15 residues. In DNA, the CDR3 is TGTGCCAGCAGCTTACTAGCGGGGGGGTACTACGAGCAGTACTTC. It specifies CASSLLAGGYYEQYF.

The CDR3: CASSVGTTGYHYEQYF. CDR3 nucleotides: TGTGCCAGCAGCGTTGGCACCACAGGCTACCACTACGAGCAGTACTTC. V and J are TRBV7-9 and TRBJ2-7; weak D call: TRBD1 (5 bases). Per the germline V gene, CDR1 is SEHNR and CDR2 is FQNEAQ (reference sequence). Trimming removed 5 bases at V and 3 bases at J, with 20 bases between. CDR3 length: 16 amino acids.

The J gene is TRBJ2-2, the V gene TRBV18, with a possible D match to TRBD2 (6 bases). V lost 3 bases and J lost 1, with 15 bases in between. The CDR3 runs 17 residues. Germline CDR1 KGHSH, CDR2 LQKENI. CDR3 coding DNA: TGTGCCAGCTCACCCTTCTCTGTTAGCGGGAACACCGGGGAGCTGTTTTTT. It specifies CASSPFSVSGNTGELFF.

The chain carries TRBV9 and TRBJ1-6, with 10 bases fitting TRBD1. The junction had 9 bases not matched to a gene; V was cut back by 5 bases and J by 7 bases. This CDR3 has 16 amino acids. From germline, CDR1 is SGDLS and CDR2 YYNGEE. The CDR3 region is CASSVTGGSENSPLHF. CDR3 nucleotides: TGTGCCAGCAGTGTGACAGGGGGCAGCGAAAATTCACCCCTCCACTTT. Full variable domain (remainder filled in from reference TRBV9 and TRBJ1-6): DSGVTQTPKHLITATGQRVTLRCSPRSGDLSVYWYQQSLDQGLQFLIQYYNGEERAKGNILERFSAQQFPDLHSELNLSSLELGDSALYFCASSVTGGSENSPLHFGNGTRLTVT.

The V gene is TRBV5-8, the J gene TRBJ2-7; 7 bases fit TRBD1. Trimming removed 2 bases from V and 6 bases from J; junction bases left unmatched: 8. Germline V lookup: CDR1 SGHTS, CDR2 YDEGEE. The CDR3 has 14 amino acids. The CDR3 reads CASSLNRGFGEQYF. CDR3 DNA sequence: TGTGCCAGCAGCTTAAACAGGGGTTTCGGCGAGCAGTACTTC.

The V call is TRBV7-9, the J call TRBJ1-5; possibly TRBD1 for D (5 bases). This CDR3 region has 15 residues. V shed 5 bases and J shed 3 bases, with 14 bases lying between them. CDR1 is SEHNR, CDR2 FQNEAQ, per germline (reference sequence). CDR3 sequence: CASSPLTDPNQPQHF. CDR3 sequence (DNA): TGTGCCAGCAGCCCATTGACAGACCCCAATCAGCCCCAGCATTTT.

This chain uses TRBV6-1 with TRBJ2-1; 9 bases align to TRBD2. CDR3 length: 12 residues. The germline CDR1 and CDR2 sequences are MNHNS and SASEGT. V lost 4 bases, J lost 13 bases, and 5 bases stayed unmatched. For the CDR3, the DNA is TGTGCCAGCAGTGTACCCGGGACTAGCCAGTTCTTC. Amino acids: CASSVPGTSQFF.

The chain joins TRBV5-4 to TRBJ1-4; D is uncertain. Between the trimmed V and J ends, which lost 5 bases and 4 bases, there was a span of 9 bases. CDR1 is SGHNT and CDR2 is YYREEE in the germline V gene (reference sequence). The CDR3 extends over 13 amino acids. CDR3 residues: CASSRQYNEKLFF. The CDR3 nucleotides read TGTGCCAGCAGTCGCCAGTATAATGAAAAACTGTTTTTT.

The J gene is TRBJ2-7, the V gene TRBV4-3; 16 bases match TRBD2. Germline V CDR1 and CDR2: LGHNA, YSLEER. V dropped 3 bases and J dropped 3; count of bases not matched to a gene: 5. CDR3 size: 17 residues. The CDR3 protein is CASSQGLAGGPFYEQYF. DNA for the CDR3: TGCGCCAGCAGCCAGGGACTAGCGGGGGGGCCGTTCTACGAGCAGTACTTC.

The V and J genes are TRBV18 and TRBJ1-3; D unresolved. The ends were cut back, 4 bases at V and 3 bases at J, with 13 bases in the middle. The CDR3 is 15 residues long. Germline lookup yields CDR1 KGHSH and CDR2 LQKENI. CDR3 coding DNA: TGTGCCAGCTCACAGGACGCCGGAGGTGGAAACACCATATATTTT. It translates to CASSQDAGGGNTIYF.

V and J are TRBV7-9 and TRBJ2-7; the match to TRBD2 covers 11 bases. Looked up from germline, CDR1 is SEHNR and CDR2 is FQNEAQ (reference sequence). V trimming: 5 bases; J trimming: 5 bases; junction bases outside the gene matches: 5. This CDR3 region has 14 residues. This CDR3 is CASSLSGRADEQYF. The CDR3 DNA reads as TGTGCCAGCAGCCTTAGCGGGAGGGCCGACGAGCAGTACTTC.

The chain links TRBV12-5 to TRBJ2-2; the match to TRBD2 covers 11 bases. The CDR3 sequence is 20 residues long. After removal of 0 bases from V and 0 bases from J, the junction contained 9 bases not matched to a gene. Germline values: CDR1 LGHNT, CDR2 FRNRAP. The CDR3 sequence is CASGLVLLAGVPANTGELFF. CDR3 nucleotides: TGTGCTAGTGGTTTGGTACTACTAGCGGGAGTACCCGCGAACACCGGGGAGCTGTTTTTT.

J is TRBJ1-5 and V is TRBV19; D not resolved. The CDR3 sequence is 13 residues long. The germline V gene encodes CDR1 LNHDA and CDR2 SQIVND (reference sequence). Trimming removed 9 bases from V and 7 bases from J, with 16 bases in between. The DNA of the CDR3 is TGTGCCAGCCAGCCAGGTCCCGACCAGCCCCAGCATTTT. It specifies CASQPGPDQPQHF.

The chain carries TRBV4-2 and TRBJ1-1, with 7 nucleotides matching TRBD1. Germline V gene lookup returns CDR1 LGHNA and CDR2 YNFKEQ. Losses at the gene ends were 1 base for V and 1 base for J; bases not matched to a gene: 6. This CDR3 region has 16 residues. CDR3 nucleotides: TGTGCCAGCAGCCAAGGATCCGGACAGGCGAACACTGAAGCTTTCTTT. Protein product: CASSQGSGQANTEAFF.

The CDR3 nucleotides read TGTGCCAGCAGCGCAGAATCCGGCACAGATACGCAGTATTTT. Amino acids: CASSAESGTDTQYF. This chain joins TRBV9 and TRBJ2-3; D uncertain. Looked up from germline, CDR1 is SGDLS and CDR2 is YYNGEE. The V end lost 3 bases, the J end lost 1 base, and 9 bases lay between the germline ends. The CDR3 is 14 residues long. Drawing the rest from reference TRBV9 and TRBJ2-3, the complete variable domain is DSGVTQTPKHLITATGQRVTLRCSPRSGDLSVYWYQQSLDQGLQFLIQYYNGEERAKGNILERFSAQQFPDLHSELNLSSLELGDSALYFCASSAESGTDTQYFGPGTRLTVL.